This T cell receptor (delta chain) was identified in a study of gamma-delta chains in newborns, infants, children. For the study at large: Innate gammadelta T cells reportedly expand polyclonally right after birth, driven by microbial exposure, per the title.

This clone was observed a handful of times. This CDR3 is also generated by other DNA sequences in the sample. TCRdb reprocessed the reads using CATT. The data show a few thousand delta-chain clones, with over 1.5% seen just once and roughly 10% held by the top ten. The specimen was blood. The sequence derives from a child who was a newborn, infant or young child, either healthy, febrile or measles-vaccinated (not recorded which).

The CDR3 loop is CACDTLTGGYSWDTRQMFF. The CDR3 DNA follows: TGTGCCTGTGACACCCTTACTGGGGGATACTCCTGGGACACCCGACAGATGTTTTTC. The rearrangement uses TRDV2 and TRDJ3, with TRDD3 matching over 11 bases. Germline trimming cut 0 bases from V and 0 bases from J; bases unmatched to any gene: 3. The CDR3 runs 19 residues. Per the germline V gene, CDR1 is GEAIGNYY and CDR2 is EKD.